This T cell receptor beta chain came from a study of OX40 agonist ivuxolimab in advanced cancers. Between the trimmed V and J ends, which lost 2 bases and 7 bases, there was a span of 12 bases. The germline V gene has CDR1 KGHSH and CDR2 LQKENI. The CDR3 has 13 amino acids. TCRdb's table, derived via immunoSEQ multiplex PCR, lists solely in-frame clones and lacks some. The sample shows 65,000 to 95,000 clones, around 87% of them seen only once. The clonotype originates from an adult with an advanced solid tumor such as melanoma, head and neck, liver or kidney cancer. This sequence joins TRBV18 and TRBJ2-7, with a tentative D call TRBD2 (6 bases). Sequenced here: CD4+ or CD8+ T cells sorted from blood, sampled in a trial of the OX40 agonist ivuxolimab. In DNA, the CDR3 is TGTGCCAGCTCACCATTCCTGGGGGGTGAGCAGTACTTC. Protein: CASSPFLGGEQYF.